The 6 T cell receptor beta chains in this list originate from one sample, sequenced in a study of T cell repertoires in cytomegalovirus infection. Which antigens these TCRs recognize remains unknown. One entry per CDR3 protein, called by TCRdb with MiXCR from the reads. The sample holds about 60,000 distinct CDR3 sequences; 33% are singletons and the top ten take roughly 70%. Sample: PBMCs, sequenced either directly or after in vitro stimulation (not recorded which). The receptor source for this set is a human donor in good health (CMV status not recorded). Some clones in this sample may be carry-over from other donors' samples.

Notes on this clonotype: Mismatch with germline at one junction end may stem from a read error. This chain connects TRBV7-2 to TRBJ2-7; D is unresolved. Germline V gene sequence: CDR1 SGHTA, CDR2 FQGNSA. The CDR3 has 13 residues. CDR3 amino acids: CAGSLVGAYEQYF. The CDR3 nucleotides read TGTGCCGGCAGCTTAGTTGGTGCCTACGAGCAGTACTTC. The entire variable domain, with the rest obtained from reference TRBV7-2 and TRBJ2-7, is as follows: GAGVSQSPSNKVTEKGKDVELRCDPISGHTALYWYRQSLGQGLEFLIYFQGNSAPDKSGLPSDRFSAERTGGSVSTLTIQRTQQEDSAVYLCAGSLVGAYEQYFGPGTRLTVT.

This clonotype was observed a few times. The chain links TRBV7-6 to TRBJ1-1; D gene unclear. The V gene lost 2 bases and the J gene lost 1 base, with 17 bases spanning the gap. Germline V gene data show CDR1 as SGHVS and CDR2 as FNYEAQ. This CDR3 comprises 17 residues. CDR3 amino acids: CASSLSAFGVTNTEAFF. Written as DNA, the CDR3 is TGTGCCAGCAGCTTATCCGCTTTCGGGGTTACGAACACTGAAGCTTTCTTT. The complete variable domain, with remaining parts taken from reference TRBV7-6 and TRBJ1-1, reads GAGVSQSPRYKVTKRGQDVALRCDPISGHVSLYWYRQALGQGPEFLTYFNYEAQQDKSGLPNDRFSAERPEGSISTLTIQRTEQRDSAMYRCASSLSAFGVTNTEAFFGQGTRLTVV.

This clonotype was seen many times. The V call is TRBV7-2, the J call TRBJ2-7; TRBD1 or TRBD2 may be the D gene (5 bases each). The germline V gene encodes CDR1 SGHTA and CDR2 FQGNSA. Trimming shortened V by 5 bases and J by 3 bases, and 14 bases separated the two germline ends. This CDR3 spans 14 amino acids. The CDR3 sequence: CASSPDGTSYEQYF. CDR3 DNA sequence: TGTGCCAGCAGCCCGGATGGGACGAGCTACGAGCAGTACTTC.

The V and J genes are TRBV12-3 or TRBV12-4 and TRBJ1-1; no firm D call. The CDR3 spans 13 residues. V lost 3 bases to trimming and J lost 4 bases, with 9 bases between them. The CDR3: CASSFSGPTEAFF. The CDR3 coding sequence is TGTGCCAGCAGTTTTTCCGGCCCCACTGAAGCTTTCTTT.

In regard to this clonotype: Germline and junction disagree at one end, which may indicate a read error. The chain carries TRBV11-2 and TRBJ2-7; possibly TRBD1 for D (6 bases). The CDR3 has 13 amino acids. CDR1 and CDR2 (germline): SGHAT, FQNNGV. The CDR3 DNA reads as TGTGCCAGCAGCCTAGAAGCAGGGGCCGAGCAGTACTTC. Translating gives CASSLEAGAEQYF. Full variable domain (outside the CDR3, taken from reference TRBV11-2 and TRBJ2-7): EAGVAQSPRYKIIEKRQSVAFWCNPISGHATLYWYQQILGQGPKLLIQFQNNGVVDDSQLPKDRFSAERLKGVDSTLKIQPAKLEDSAVYLCASSLEAGAEQYFGPGTRLTVT.

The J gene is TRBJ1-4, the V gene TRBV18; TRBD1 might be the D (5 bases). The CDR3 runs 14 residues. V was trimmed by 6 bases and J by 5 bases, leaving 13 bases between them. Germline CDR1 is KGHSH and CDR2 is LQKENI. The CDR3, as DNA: TGTGCCAGCTCCGGGGCACAGATGAATGAAAAACTGTTTTTT. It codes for CASSGAQMNEKLFF. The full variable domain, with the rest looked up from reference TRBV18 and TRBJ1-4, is NAGVMQNPRHLVRRRGQEARLRCSPMKGHSHVYWYRQLPEEGLKFMVYLQKENIIDESGMPKERFSAEFPKEGPSILRIQQVVRGDSAAYFCASSGAQMNEKLFFGSGTQLSVL.